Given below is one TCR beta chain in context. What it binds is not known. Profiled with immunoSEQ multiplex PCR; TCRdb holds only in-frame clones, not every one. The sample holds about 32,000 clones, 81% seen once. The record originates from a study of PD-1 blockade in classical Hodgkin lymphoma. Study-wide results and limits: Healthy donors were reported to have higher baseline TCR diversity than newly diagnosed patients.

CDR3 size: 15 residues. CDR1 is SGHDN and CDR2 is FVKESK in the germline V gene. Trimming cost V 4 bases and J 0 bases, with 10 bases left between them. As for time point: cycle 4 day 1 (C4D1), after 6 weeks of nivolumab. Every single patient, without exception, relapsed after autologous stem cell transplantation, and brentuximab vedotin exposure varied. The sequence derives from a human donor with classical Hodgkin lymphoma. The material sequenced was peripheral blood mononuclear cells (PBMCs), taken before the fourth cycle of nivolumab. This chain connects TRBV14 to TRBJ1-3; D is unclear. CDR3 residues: CASSPGLNSGNTIYF. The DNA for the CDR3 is TGTGCCAGCAGCCCAGGACTGAACTCTGGAAACACCATATATTTT.